The rows below give T cell receptor beta chains drawn from one sample of a study of OX40 agonist ivuxolimab in advanced cancers. Profiling relied on immunoSEQ multiplex PCR, and the TCRdb table lists in-frame clones only, not all of them. The sample yields roughly 63,000 clones, 80% to 90% seen once. Specimen: CD4+ or CD8+ T cells sorted from blood, collected in a trial of the OX40 agonist ivuxolimab. The receptor source for this set is an adult with an advanced solid tumor such as melanoma, head and neck, liver or kidney cancer. CDR3s include the opening cysteine and the closing phenylalanine or tryptophan. A D gene is named only where the DNA matches it firmly. The listing skips clone size in some rows; elsewhere it reads once, few, many or a size class.

J gene	D gene	clone size	V gene	CDR3 protein	CDR3 DNA
TRBJ2-5	.	.	TRBV7-3	CASSQVQGPQETQYF	TGTGCCAGCAGCCAAGTACAGGGCCCGCAAGAGACCCAGTACTTC
TRBJ2-1	TRBD1	.	TRBV29-1	CSVLGSGGPDEQFF	TGCAGCGTTCTCGGGTCAGGGGGTCCGGATGAGCAGTTCTTC
TRBJ2-7	.	.	TRBV7-6	CASSPQGSPPYEQYF	TGTGCCAGCAGCCCCCAGGGTAGCCCCCCCTACGAGCAGTACTTC
TRBJ2-1	.	.	TRBV9	CASSVADRPNEQFF	TGTGCCAGCAGCGTAGCAGATCGCCCCAATGAGCAGTTCTTC
TRBJ1-1	.	once	TRBV7-2	CASSLTTRGNTEAFF	TGTGCCAGCAGCTTAACCACCAGGGGGAACACTGAAGCTTTCTTT
TRBJ1-1	.	.	TRBV19	CASSPSGNTEAFF	TGTGCCAGTAGTCCCTCCGGGAACACTGAAGCTTTCTTT
TRBJ1-2	.	once	TRBV27	CASRVLEGRNYGYTF	TGTGCCAGCAGAGTTCTCGAGGGGCGAAACTATGGCTACACCTTC
TRBJ2-7	TRBD1	.	TRBV15	CATSVGTGGYEQYF	TGTGCCACCAGCGTCGGGACAGGGGGCTACGAGCAGTACTTC
TRBJ2-1	.	.	TRBV5-6	CASSLERYNEQFF	TGTGCCAGCAGCTTGGAACGGTACAATGAGCAGTTCTTC
TRBJ2-7	.	.	TRBV5-8	CASSFAQGRRDSHEQYF	TGTGCCAGCAGCTTCGCACAGGGACGAAGGGATTCACACGAGCAGTACTTC
TRBJ2-5	.	.	TRBV30	CACYAAEGSETQYF	TGTGCCTGTTATGCAGCCGAGGGATCAGAGACCCAGTACTTC
TRBJ2-1	.	.	TRBV29-1	CSVRTPPGGEQFF	TGCAGCGTTCGGACCCCACCGGGCGGTGAGCAGTTCTTC
TRBJ2-1	TRBD2	.	TRBV28	CASRREGRRNEQFF	TGTGCCAGCAGGAGGGAGGGCCGGAGGAATGAGCAGTTCTTC
TRBJ1-4	.	.	TRBV5-1	CASSFTGIQPNEKLFF	TGCGCCAGCAGCTTTACAGGGATTCAGCCTAATGAAAAACTGTTTTTT
TRBJ1-2	.	.	TRBV6-5	CASSSHSGTPLYTF	TGTGCCAGCAGTTCACACTCCGGGACCCCTCTTTACACCTTC
TRBJ2-1	TRBD2	.	TRBV4-1	CASSPGLADYNEQFF	TGCGCCAGCAGCCCTGGACTAGCGGATTACAATGAGCAGTTCTTC
TRBJ1-1	.	.	TRBV13	CASSPGAPNTEAFF	TGTGCCAGCAGCCCGGGGGCTCCGAACACTGAAGCTTTCTTT
TRBJ2-3	TRBD2	.	TRBV7-9	CASSPGGADTQYF	TGTGCCAGCAGCCCCGGGGGGGCAGATACGCAGTATTTT
TRBJ2-1	TRBD2	few	TRBV6-4	CASSGKAGVGDNEQFF	TGTGCCAGCAGTGGTAAAGCGGGAGTAGGGGACAATGAGCAGTTCTTC
TRBJ2-7	TRBD1	.	TRBV19	CASSYGTGGYEQYF	TGTGCCAGTAGTTACGGGACAGGGGGATACGAGCAGTACTTC
TRBJ2-3	.	.	TRBV29-1	CSVVAVEARTDTQYF	TGCAGCGTTGTGGCGGTAGAGGCTCGCACAGATACGCAGTATTTT
TRBJ1-3	TRBD1	once	TRBV5-6	CASSVTGISGNTIYF	TGTGCCAGCAGCGTGACAGGGATCTCTGGAAACACCATATATTTT
TRBJ1-5	.	.	TRBV6-6	CASRLRGITDQPQHF	TGTGCCAGCAGACTTAGGGGAATAACAGATCAGCCCCAGCATTTT
TRBJ2-1	.	.	TRBV19	CASSIVGTYNEQFF	TGTGCCAGTAGTATAGTGGGGACTTACAATGAGCAGTTCTTC
TRBJ1-1	.	few	TRBV30	CAWSIHENTEAFF	TGTGCCTGGAGTATTCACGAGAACACTGAAGCTTTCTTT
TRBJ2-1	TRBD1	once	TRBV28	CASSPGDRSYNEQFF	TGTGCCAGCAGTCCCGGGGACAGGAGTTACAATGAGCAGTTCTTC
TRBJ2-3	.	.	TRBV30	CAWSNAGTVHDQDTQYF	TGTGCCTGGAGTAACGCTGGGACCGTCCACGATCAAGATACGCAGTATTTT
TRBJ1-4	.	.	TRBV14	CASRPGTATNEKLFF	TGTGCCAGCAGGCCCGGGACCGCAACTAATGAAAAACTGTTTTTT
TRBJ2-7	.	.	TRBV10-3	CAISDPDSSYEQYF	TGTGCCATCAGTGATCCCGACTCCTCCTACGAGCAGTACTTC
TRBJ2-1	.	.	TRBV29-1	CSVVQNNEQFF	TGCAGCGTTGTACAGAACAATGAGCAGTTCTTC
TRBJ2-1	TRBD2	.	TRBV28	CASTTSGNNEQFF	TGTGCCAGCACCACTAGCGGGAATAATGAGCAGTTCTTC
TRBJ1-1	TRBD1	.	TRBV19	CASSWTGRMNTEAFF	TGTGCCAGTAGTTGGACAGGGAGGATGAACACTGAAGCTTTCTTT
TRBJ2-1	TRBD1	.	TRBV4-2	CASSQEDRGWDNEQFF	TGTGCCAGCAGCCAAGAAGACAGGGGATGGGACAATGAGCAGTTCTTC
TRBJ1-1	.	once	TRBV6-5	CASSYSGGAFF	TGTGCCAGCAGTTACTCAGGGGGAGCTTTCTTT
TRBJ2-5	.	.	TRBV11-2	CASSWGRRTTQETQYF	TGTGCCAGCAGCTGGGGGAGAAGGACTACACAAGAGACCCAGTACTTC
TRBJ2-1	.	.	TRBV13	CASSLGNEQFF	TGTGCCAGCAGCTTAGGGAATGAGCAGTTCTTC
TRBJ2-6	.	once	TRBV27	CASSSSTTSSFPGANVLTF	TGTGCCAGCAGTTCATCGACGACATCCAGCTTTCCTGGGGCCAACGTCCTGACTTTC
TRBJ1-1	.	.	TRBV5-4	CASRSGENTEAFF	TGTGCCAGCAGATCAGGGGAGAACACTGAAGCTTTCTTT
TRBJ2-5	.	once	TRBV2	CASKEGDRETQYF	TGTGCCAGCAAGGAGGGTGACAGAGAGACCCAGTACTTC
TRBJ1-1	.	.	TRBV9	CASSRGGNTEAFF	TGTGCCAGCAGTAGAGGGGGGAACACTGAAGCTTTCTTT
TRBJ1-4	TRBD1	.	TRBV7-6	CASSLVDRGNEKLFF	TGTGCCAGCAGCTTAGTAGACAGGGGGAATGAAAAACTGTTTTTT
TRBJ2-1	TRBD1	.	TRBV5-1	CASSAGTGVYEQFF	TGCGCCAGCAGCGCTGGGACAGGGGTGTATGAGCAGTTCTTC
TRBJ2-3	.	.	TRBV27	CASSLLGGSSTDTQYF	TGTGCCAGCAGTTTACTCGGAGGCTCTAGCACAGATACGCAGTATTTT
TRBJ2-3	.	.	TRBV9	CASSEGHLGSTDTQYF	TGTGCCAGCAGCGAGGGACACCTAGGGAGCACAGATACGCAGTATTTT
TRBJ1-2	TRBD1	once	TRBV14	CASSQDNRGNYGYTF	TGTGCCAGCAGCCAAGACAACAGGGGGAACTATGGCTACACCTTC
TRBJ1-2	.	.	TRBV28	CASRGGALGYTF	TGTGCCAGCAGAGGGGGGGCGCTGGGCTACACCTTC
TRBJ2-2	TRBD1	.	TRBV7-9	CASSPQRGQPNTGELFF	TGTGCCAGCAGCCCCCAGAGGGGGCAGCCGAACACCGGGGAGCTGTTTTTT